The next 7 T cell receptor beta chains were all read from a single sample in a study of shared clonotypes between healthy human individuals. Terminally differentiated effector memory CD45RA+ cells were excluded by CCR7 positive selection of CD45RO-negative cells. TCRdb's copy holds only in-frame clones and misses some; the assay was immunoSEQ multiplex PCR. The data show around 610,000 clones, 95% to 97% seen once. The sample taken for sequencing was naive CD8+ T cells sorted from blood. These TCRs come from a woman aged 25-40 years in good health.

The chain links TRBV5-6 to TRBJ2-7, with 9 bases lining up with TRBD1. Germline V CDR1 and CDR2: SGHDT, YYEEEE. The CDR3 is made up of 15 amino acids. Trimming cost V 3 bases and J 9 bases; bases outside gene matches: 13. DNA for the CDR3: TGTGCCAGCAGCTCCGCCGGGACAGGGATGATGCGGCAGTACTTC. Translation: CASSSAGTGMMRQYF.

The gene calls are TRBV7-9 and TRBJ1-2; possibly TRBD1 for D (5 bases). Trimming removed 4 bases from V and 2 bases from J, with 14 bases in between. The CDR3 consists of 15 residues. Germline lookup yields CDR1 SEHNR and CDR2 FQNEAQ (reference sequence). Here the CDR3 reads CASSSSVAGNYGYTF. DNA of the CDR3: TGTGCCAGCAGCTCCTCCGTGGCAGGGAACTATGGCTACACCTTC.

The chain is built from TRBV11-2 and TRBJ2-1; D gene uncertain. Germline V gene sequence: CDR1 SGHAT, CDR2 FQNNGV. Trimming pared 7 bases from V and 6 bases from J, leaving 19 bases between. CDR3 length: 15 amino acids. The CDR3 DNA reads as TGTGCCAGCATTCTCCCGCGGCCGGGCGCCAATGAGCAGTTCTTC. As protein: CASILPRPGANEQFF.

The V gene is TRBV27, the J gene TRBJ2-1, with TRBD2 matching over 8 bases. Looked up from germline, CDR1 is MNHEY and CDR2 is SMNVEV (reference sequence). The ends lost 4 bases at V and 4 bases at J; junction bases unmatched: 9. This CDR3 spans 16 amino acids. The CDR3 sequence: CASSWIGGADYNEQFF. CDR3 nucleotide sequence: TGTGCCAGCAGTTGGATCGGGGGGGCCGATTACAATGAGCAGTTCTTC.

The chain employs TRBV27 and TRBJ2-1, with unresolved D. Germline V gene lookup returns CDR1 MNHEY and CDR2 SMNVEV (reference sequence). V lost 1 base to trimming and J lost 8 bases, with 12 bases between them. CDR3 length: 14 residues. CDR3 sequence reads: CASSLLATFHEQFF. The CDR3 nucleotides read TGTGCCAGCAGTTTATTGGCGACGTTCCATGAGCAGTTCTTC.

This chain connects TRBV27 to TRBJ1-3; the D gene is possibly TRBD1 (6 bases). Germline V gene sequence: CDR1 MNHEY, CDR2 SMNVEV (reference sequence). The CDR3 is 22 residues long. V was cut by 5 bases and J by 1 base, with 33 bases left in between. Here the CDR3 DNA reads TGTGCCAGCAGTCCCCGGGACATTTCGAAGCTTCGGGTTTTCGATTCTGGAAACACCATATATTTT. Residues: CASSPRDISKLRVFDSGNTIYF.

This chain joins TRBV10-2 and TRBJ1-5; 7 bases are shared with TRBD1. Looked up from germline, CDR1 is WSHSY and CDR2 is SAAADI. The CDR3 is 17 amino acids. V trimming: 0 bases; J trimming: 0 bases; junction bases outside the gene matches: 5. CDR3 residues: CASSESGTDYSNQPQHF. The CDR3 nucleotides are TGCGCCAGCAGTGAGTCGGGGACAGATTATAGCAATCAGCCCCAGCATTTT.